This T cell receptor beta chain is drawn from a study of OX40 agonist ivuxolimab in advanced cancers. TCRdb's copy holds only in-frame clones and misses some; the assay was immunoSEQ multiplex PCR. Here the sample spans around 74,000 clones, about 90% being singletons. Here the sequenced sample was CD4+ or CD8+ T cells sorted from blood, taken in a trial of the OX40 agonist ivuxolimab. This clonotype was obtained from an adult with an advanced solid tumor such as melanoma, head and neck, liver or kidney cancer.

CDR3 sequence (DNA): TGTGCCATCAGTGAAGGGGGGAAGGGAGGGAGGACAGATACGCAGTATTTT. Residues: CAISEGGKGGRTDTQYF. This chain joins TRBV10-3 and TRBJ2-3; possible D gene TRBD2, 7 bases. CDR1 is ENHRY, CDR2 SYGVKD, per germline. V lost 3 bases and J 3 bases, leaving 19 bases between the germline ends. The CDR3 runs 17 residues.